This TCR beta chain emerged from a study of blood T cells in healthy people across ages. General observations from the study: Observed TCR beta diversity per million T cells went down as age went up. This fall followed a roughly linear course with age. Unknown CMV status may confound age-related changes in expanded clones. From one million sequenced T cells, diversity estimates were lower bounds.

A second PCR of roughly 7 to 11 cycles used a sample-barcoded 5' primer and a J-beta primer mix. TCRdb redid the calling of the 5' RACE reads with MiXCR, one entry per CDR3 protein. Here the sample spans about 680,000 distinct CDR3 sequences, 49% being singletons. The CDR3 is 14 residues long. The trim removed 3 bases at V and 4 bases at J, leaving 2 bases unmatched. Germline CDR1 reads MNHEY; CDR2 reads SVGAGI. About this clonotype: The antigen is undetermined.

The chain couples TRBV6-5 to TRBJ2-2, with 7 nucleotides matching TRBD2. This TCR was recovered from a woman aged 55-69 years in good health. Input material: blood. The CDR3 sequence: CASSYRGGTGELFF. The CDR3 DNA reads TGTGCCAGCAGTTATCGCGGGGGCACCGGGGAGCTGTTTTTT.